This TCR beta chain appears in the sequencing data of a study of PD-L1 blockade in urothelial cancer. Study results and caveats: Having blood TCR clonality under the median before treatment predicted better survival.

As concerns this clone: Its antigen is unknown.

TCRdb keeps only in-frame clones here, not all; method: immunoSEQ multiplex PCR. Of around 110,000 clones listed, approximately 89% are singletons. This CDR3 contains 14 residues. Trimming removed 5 bases at V and 8 bases at J, with 16 bases between. Looked up from germline, CDR1 is LNHDA and CDR2 is SQIVND (reference sequence). Noted time point: peripheral blood 6 weeks after treatment start. Disease in patients was locally advanced or metastatic urothelial carcinoma. Material: PBMCs, obtained around atezolizumab (anti-PD-L1) treatment. This clonotype was obtained from a man aged 55 to 69 with urothelial cancer. The rearrangement uses TRBV19 and TRBJ2-1; D is perhaps TRBD1 (8 bases). CDR3 protein: CASSSYRGRDEQFF. CDR3 coding DNA: TGTGCCAGTAGTTCTTACAGGGGGAGGGATGAGCAGTTCTTC.